The present T cell receptor beta chain was sequenced within a study of CD8+CD57+ T cells in acquired aplastic anemia. This clonotype came up a few times. The template for TCR beta VDJ and CDR3 sequence profiling was genomic DNA. TCRdb ran MiXCR on the reads and lists one entry per CDR3 protein. The sample holds 400,000 to 600,000 distinct CDR3 sequences, around 32% seen once. The trim removed 10 bases at V and 9 bases at J, leaving 12 bases unmatched. The CDR3 loop spans 15 amino acids. The germline gives CDR1 ENHRY, CDR2 SYGVKD. Patients chosen for sequencing had shown CD8+CD57+ cell expansion by flow cytometry. Each patient carried a diagnosis of severe acquired aplastic anemia. Blood samples were obtained from patients who had received no prior therapy.

Sequences were obtained from sorted CD4+, CD8+, or CD8+CD57+ T cells (not recorded which) from PBMCs. The chain combines TRBV10-3 with TRBJ1-6; 10 bases match TRBD1. The sequence was collected from a human donor with aplastic anemia. The CDR3 DNA is TGTGCCAGCAGCCAGGACAGGGGGGAGGGTTCACCCCTCCACTTT. Its translation is CASSQDRGEGSPLHF.